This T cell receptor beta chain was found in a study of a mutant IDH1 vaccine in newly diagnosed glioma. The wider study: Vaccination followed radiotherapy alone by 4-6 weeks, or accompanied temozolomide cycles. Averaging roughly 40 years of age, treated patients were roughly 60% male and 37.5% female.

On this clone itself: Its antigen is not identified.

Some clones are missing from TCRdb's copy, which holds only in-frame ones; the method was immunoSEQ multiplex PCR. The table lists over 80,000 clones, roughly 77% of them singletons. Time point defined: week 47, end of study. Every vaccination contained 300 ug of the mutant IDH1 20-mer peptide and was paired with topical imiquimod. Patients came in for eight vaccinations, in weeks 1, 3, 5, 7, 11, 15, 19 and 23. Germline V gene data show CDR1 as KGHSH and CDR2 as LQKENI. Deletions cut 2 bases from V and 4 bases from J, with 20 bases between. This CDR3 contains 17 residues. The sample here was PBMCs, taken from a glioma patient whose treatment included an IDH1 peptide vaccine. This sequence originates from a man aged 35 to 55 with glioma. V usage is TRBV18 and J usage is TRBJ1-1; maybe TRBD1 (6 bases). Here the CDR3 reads CASSPGGLDLRGTEAFF. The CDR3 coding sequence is TGTGCCAGCTCACCAGGGGGGCTAGATTTAAGGGGCACTGAAGCTTTCTTT.